The TCR beta chain under discussion was sequenced for a study of regulatory T cells in long-lasting Graves disease. As to time point: newly diagnosed GD, antithyroid drugs for less than 3 months. RNA isolated from PBMCs was used to make the TCR library. Between the trimmed V and J ends, which lost 3 bases and 6 bases, there was a span of 19 bases. The CDR3 totals 15 residues. Germline lookup yields CDR1 DFQATT and CDR2 SNEGSKA (reference sequence). Building the TCR beta libraries relied on iRepertoire HTBI primers, and CDR3 regions underwent Arm-PCR. TCRdb ran MiXCR on the multiplex PCR reads and lists one entry per CDR3 protein. The table has roughly 560,000 distinct CDR3 sequences, approximately 16% seen once. This sample also belongs to another study, concerning T cells in Graves' hyperthyroidism and ophthalmopathy.

This chain joins TRBV20-1 and TRBJ2-3, with D tentatively TRBD2 (5 bases). Specimen: peripheral blood mononuclear cells (PBMCs), collected at new diagnosis, from a patient treated with antithyroid drugs. The TCR was taken from a woman aged 35-60 years with Graves disease. This CDR3 reads CSASEAEAASDTQYF. The CDR3 coding sequence is TGCAGTGCTAGCGAAGCGGAAGCGGCCTCCGATACGCAGTATTTT.